This T cell receptor beta chain was sequenced for a study of CD8 T cells in ankylosing spondylitis. This clonotype was observed a few times. Germline CDR1 and CDR2: ENHRY and SYGVKD. Trimming took off 6 bases at V and 0 bases at J, with 8 bases between the two ends. The length of the CDR3 is 13 residues. TCRdb redid the calling of the 5' RACE reads with MiXCR, one entry per CDR3 protein. The sample has nearly 250,000 distinct CDR3 sequences; roughly 32% are singletons. The sample consisted of blood, either unsorted or a sorted T cell fraction (not recorded which). This receptor was taken from a male donor with ankylosing spondylitis or in good health (not recorded which). The rearrangement joins TRBV10-3 to TRBJ1-1; D uncertain. This CDR3 is CAIRRNMNTEAFF. The CDR3 nucleotides read TGTGCCATCAGACGGAATATGAACACTGAAGCTTTCTTT.